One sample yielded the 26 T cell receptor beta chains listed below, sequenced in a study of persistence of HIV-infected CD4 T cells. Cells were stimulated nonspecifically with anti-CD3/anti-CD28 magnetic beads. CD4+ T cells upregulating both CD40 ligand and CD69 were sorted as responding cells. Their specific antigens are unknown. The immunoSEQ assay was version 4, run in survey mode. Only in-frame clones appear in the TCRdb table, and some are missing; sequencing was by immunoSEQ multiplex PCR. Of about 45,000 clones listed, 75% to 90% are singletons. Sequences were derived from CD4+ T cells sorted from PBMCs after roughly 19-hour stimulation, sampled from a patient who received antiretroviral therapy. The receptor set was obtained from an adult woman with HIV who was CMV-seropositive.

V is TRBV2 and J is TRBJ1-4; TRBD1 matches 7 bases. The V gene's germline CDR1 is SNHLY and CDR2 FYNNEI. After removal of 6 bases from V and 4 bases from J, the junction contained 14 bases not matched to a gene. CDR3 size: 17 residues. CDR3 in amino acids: CASRKKGALPNNEKLFF. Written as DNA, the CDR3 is TGTGCCAGCAGGAAAAAGGGGGCGCTCCCAAATAATGAAAAACTGTTTTTT.

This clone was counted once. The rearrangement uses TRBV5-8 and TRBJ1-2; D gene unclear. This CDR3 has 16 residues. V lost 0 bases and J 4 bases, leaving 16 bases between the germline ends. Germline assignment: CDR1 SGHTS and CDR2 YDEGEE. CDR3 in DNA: TGTGCCAGCAGCTTGGGAGGCGGGCCGAGTGGCTATGGCTACACCTTC. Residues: CASSLGGGPSGYGYTF.

CDR3 loop: CASSLSPVSYEQYF. The CDR3 DNA reads as TGTGCCAGCAGCCTTTCCCCGGTCTCCTACGAGCAGTACTTC. The J gene is TRBJ2-7, the V gene TRBV14; D is ambiguous. The germline V gene has CDR1 SGHDN and CDR2 FVKESK. The CDR3 loop spans 14 amino acids. The ends were cut back, 4 bases at V and 0 bases at J, with 10 bases in the middle.

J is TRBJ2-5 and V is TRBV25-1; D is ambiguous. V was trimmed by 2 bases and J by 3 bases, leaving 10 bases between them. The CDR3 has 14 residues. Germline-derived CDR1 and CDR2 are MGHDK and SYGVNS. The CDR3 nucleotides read TGTGCCAGCAGTGAAGGGCTAACAGAAGAGACCCAGTACTTC. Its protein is CASSEGLTEETQYF.

CDR3 residues: CASSLKTSHLYGYTF. CDR3 coding DNA: TGTGCCAGCAGCTTAAAAACAAGCCACCTCTATGGCTACACCTTC. This rearrangement joins TRBV7-2 to TRBJ1-2; D is undetermined. CDR3 size: 15 residues. V was trimmed by 2 bases and J by 4 bases, leaving 14 bases between them. Germline V lookup: CDR1 SGHTA, CDR2 FQGNSA.

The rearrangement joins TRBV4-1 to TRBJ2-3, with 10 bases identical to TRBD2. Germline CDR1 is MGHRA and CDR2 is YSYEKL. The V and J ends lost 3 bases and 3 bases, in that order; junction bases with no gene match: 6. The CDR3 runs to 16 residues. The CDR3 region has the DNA TGCGCCAGCAGCCAGGACGCTAGCGGGAGAACAGATACGCAGTATTTT. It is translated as CASSQDASGRTDTQYF.

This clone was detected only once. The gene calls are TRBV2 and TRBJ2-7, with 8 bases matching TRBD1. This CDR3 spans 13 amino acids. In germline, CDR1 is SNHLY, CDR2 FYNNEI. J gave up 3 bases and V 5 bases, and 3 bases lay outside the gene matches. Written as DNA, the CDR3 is TGTGCCAGCAGTTCGGACAGGGACTACGAGCAGTACTTC. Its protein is CASSSDRDYEQYF.

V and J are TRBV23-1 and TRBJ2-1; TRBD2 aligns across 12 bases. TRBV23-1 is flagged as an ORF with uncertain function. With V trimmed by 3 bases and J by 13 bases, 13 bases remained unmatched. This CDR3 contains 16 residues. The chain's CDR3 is CASSHPGLAGGPSQFF. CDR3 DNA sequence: TGCGCCAGCAGTCACCCCGGGCTAGCGGGGGGGCCATCCCAGTTCTTC.

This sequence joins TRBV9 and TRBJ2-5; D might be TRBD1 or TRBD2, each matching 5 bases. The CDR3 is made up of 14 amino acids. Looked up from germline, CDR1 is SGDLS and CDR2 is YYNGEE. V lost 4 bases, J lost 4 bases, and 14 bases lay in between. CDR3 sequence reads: CASSPRLGTETQYF. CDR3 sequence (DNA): TGTGCCAGCAGCCCCCGACTGGGGACAGAGACCCAGTACTTC. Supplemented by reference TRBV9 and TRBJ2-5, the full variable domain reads DSGVTQTPKHLITATGQRVTLRCSPRSGDLSVYWYQQSLDQGLQFLIQYYNGEERAKGNILERFSAQQFPDLHSELNLSSLELGDSALYFCASSPRLGTETQYFGPGTRLLVL.

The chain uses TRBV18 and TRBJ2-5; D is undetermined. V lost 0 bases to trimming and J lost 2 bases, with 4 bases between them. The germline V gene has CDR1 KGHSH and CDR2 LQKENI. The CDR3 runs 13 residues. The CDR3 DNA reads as TGTGCCAGCTCACCACCTACACAAGAGACCCAGTACTTC. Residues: CASSPPTQETQYF.

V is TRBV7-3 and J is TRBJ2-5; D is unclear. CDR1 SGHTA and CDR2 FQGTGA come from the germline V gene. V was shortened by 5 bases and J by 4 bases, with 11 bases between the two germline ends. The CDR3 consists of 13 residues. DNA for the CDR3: TGTGCCAGCAGCCCCCGGGCCGGAGAGACCCAGTACTTC. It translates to CASSPRAGETQYF.

Here the CDR3 reads CASSSYQGVEQYF. In DNA, the CDR3 is TGTGCCAGCTCTTCTTATCAGGGCGTGGAGCAGTACTTC. The chain couples TRBV18 to TRBJ2-7, with a possible D match to TRBD1 (5 bases). The V end was cut by 6 bases, the J end by 7 bases, with 16 bases between. The CDR3 is made up of 13 amino acids. Germline V gene sequence: CDR1 KGHSH, CDR2 LQKENI.

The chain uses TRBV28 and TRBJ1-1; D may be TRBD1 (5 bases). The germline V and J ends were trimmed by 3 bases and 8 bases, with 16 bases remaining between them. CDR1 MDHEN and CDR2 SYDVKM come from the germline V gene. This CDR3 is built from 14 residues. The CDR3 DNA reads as TGTGCCAGCAGTTTTGGTTGGGGCCGTCGCGAAGCTTTCTTT. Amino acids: CASSFGWGRREAFF.

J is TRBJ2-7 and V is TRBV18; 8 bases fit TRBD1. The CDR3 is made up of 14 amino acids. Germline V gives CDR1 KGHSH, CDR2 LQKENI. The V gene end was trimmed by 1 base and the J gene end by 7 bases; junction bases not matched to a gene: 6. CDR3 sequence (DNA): TGTGCCAGCTCACCACTGACAGGGGTCAGGGAGCAGTACTTC. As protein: CASSPLTGVREQYF. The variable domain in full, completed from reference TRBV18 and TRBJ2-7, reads NAGVMQNPRHLVRRRGQEARLRCSPMKGHSHVYWYRQLPEEGLKFMVYLQKENIIDESGMPKERFSAEFPKEGPSILRIQQVVRGDSAAYFCASSPLTGVREQYFGPGTRLTVT.

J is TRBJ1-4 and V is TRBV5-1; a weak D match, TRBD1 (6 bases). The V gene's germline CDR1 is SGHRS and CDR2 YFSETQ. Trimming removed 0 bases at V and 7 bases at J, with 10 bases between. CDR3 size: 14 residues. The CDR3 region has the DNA TGCGCCAGCAGCTTGGAGGGGGGGCGTGAAAAACTGTTTTTT. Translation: CASSLEGGREKLFF.

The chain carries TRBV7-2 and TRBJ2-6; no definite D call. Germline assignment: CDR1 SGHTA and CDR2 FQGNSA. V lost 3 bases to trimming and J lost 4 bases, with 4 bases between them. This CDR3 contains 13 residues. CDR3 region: CASSFVGANVLTF. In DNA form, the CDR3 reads TGTGCCAGCAGCTTCGTCGGGGCCAACGTCCTGACTTTC.

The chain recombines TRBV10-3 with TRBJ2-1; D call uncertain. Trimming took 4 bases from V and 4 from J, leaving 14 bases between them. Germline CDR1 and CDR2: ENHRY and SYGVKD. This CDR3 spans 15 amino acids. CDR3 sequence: CAISGVKDAYNEQFF. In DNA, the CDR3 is TGTGCCATCAGTGGGGTTAAAGACGCATACAATGAGCAGTTCTTC.

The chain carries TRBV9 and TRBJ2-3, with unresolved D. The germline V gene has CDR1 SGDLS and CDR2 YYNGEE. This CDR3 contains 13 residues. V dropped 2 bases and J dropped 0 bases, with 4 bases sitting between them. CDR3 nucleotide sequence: TGTGCCAGCAGCGTGAGGAGCACAGATACGCAGTATTTT. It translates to CASSVRSTDTQYF. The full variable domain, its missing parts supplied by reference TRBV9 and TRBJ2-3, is DSGVTQTPKHLITATGQRVTLRCSPRSGDLSVYWYQQSLDQGLQFLIQYYNGEERAKGNILERFSAQQFPDLHSELNLSSLELGDSALYFCASSVRSTDTQYFGPGTRLTVL.

The CDR3 region has the DNA TGTGCCAGCGCGCCCTCTGGGGCCAACGTCCTGACTTTC. It encodes CASAPSGANVLTF. This chain uses TRBV25-1 with TRBJ2-6; D unclear. The germline CDR1 and CDR2 sequences are MGHDK and SYGVNS. Deletions cut 8 bases from V and 0 bases from J, with 5 bases between. The CDR3 spans 13 residues.

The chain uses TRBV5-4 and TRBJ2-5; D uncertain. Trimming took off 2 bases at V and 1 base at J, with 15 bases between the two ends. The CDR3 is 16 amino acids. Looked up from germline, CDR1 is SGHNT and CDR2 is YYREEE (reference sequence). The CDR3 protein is CASSLSPGSIQETQYF. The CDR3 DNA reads TGTGCCAGCAGCTTATCCCCCGGATCGATCCAAGAGACCCAGTACTTC.

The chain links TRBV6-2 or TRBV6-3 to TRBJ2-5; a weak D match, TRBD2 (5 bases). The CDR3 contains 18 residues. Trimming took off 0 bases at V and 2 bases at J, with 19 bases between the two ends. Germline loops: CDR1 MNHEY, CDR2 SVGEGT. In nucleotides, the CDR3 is TGTGCCAGCAGTTACTCGAGGGTCGTGGGTCTTCCTCAAGAGACCCAGTACTTC. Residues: CASSYSRVVGLPQETQYF.

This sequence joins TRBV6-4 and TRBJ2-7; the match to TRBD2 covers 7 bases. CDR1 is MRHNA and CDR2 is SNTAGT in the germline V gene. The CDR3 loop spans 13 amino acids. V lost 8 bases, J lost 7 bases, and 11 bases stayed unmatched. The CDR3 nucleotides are TGTGCCAGCCTAAGGACTAGGTTAGGGGAGCAGTACTTC. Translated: CASLRTRLGEQYF.

The CDR3, as DNA: TGTGCATCACACCGGGGGCATCAGCCCCAGCATTTT. Residues: CASHRGHQPQHF. The V call is TRBV12-2, the J call TRBJ1-5. TRBV12-2 is a known pseudogene. The CDR3 is 12 amino acids.

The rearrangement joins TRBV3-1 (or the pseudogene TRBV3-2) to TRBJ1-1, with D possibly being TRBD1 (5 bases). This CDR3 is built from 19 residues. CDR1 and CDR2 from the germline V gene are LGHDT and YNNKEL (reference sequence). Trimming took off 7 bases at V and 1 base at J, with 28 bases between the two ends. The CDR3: CASTRAARAGISKNTEAFF. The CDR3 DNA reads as TGTGCCAGCACCCGTGCGGCCCGGGCAGGGATTTCCAAGAACACTGAAGCTTTCTTT.

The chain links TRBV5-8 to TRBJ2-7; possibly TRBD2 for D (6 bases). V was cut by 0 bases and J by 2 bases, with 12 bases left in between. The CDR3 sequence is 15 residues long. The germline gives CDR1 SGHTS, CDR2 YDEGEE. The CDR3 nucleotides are TGTGCCAGCAGCTTGGGGGAGGCGAAAACCTACGAGCAGTACTTC. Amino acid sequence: CASSLGEAKTYEQYF.

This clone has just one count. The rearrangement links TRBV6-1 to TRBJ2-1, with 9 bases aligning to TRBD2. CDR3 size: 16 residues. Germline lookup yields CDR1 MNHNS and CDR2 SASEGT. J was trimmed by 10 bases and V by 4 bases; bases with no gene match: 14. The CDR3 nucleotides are TGTGCCAGCAGTGGCCTACTGGGCGGGAGGGCCTACGAGCAGTTCTTC. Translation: CASSGLLGGRAYEQFF.